A selection of T cell receptor beta chains follows, all from one sample in a study of identical twins. TCRdb used MiXCR to reprocess the 5' RACE reads, holding one entry per CDR3 protein. The sample includes about 720,000 distinct CDR3 sequences, around 8.6% of them seen just once. The sample also formed part of further work on yellow fever vaccine responses in identical twins.

Sequenced sample: PBMCs. These receptors originate from a woman younger than 35 in good health. Both conserved end residues are part of each CDR3. A D gene is named only where the DNA matches it firmly. Where a row states a size, it is once, few, many or the class of an expanded clone; other rows omit it.

TRBD1	TRBV3-1	.	TRBJ1-4	CASSLVRGRGSEKLFF	TGTGCCAGCAGCCTCGTCAGGGGGCGAGGGAGTGAAAAACTGTTTTTT
TRBD1	TRBV7-9	many	TRBJ1-1	CASSARDRTEAFF	TGTGCCAGCAGCGCCCGGGACAGAACTGAAGCTTTCTTT
TRBD1	TRBV5-1	few	TRBJ2-2	CASSRTGYEDTGELFF	TGCGCCAGCAGCAGGACAGGGTATGAGGACACCGGGGAGCTGTTTTTT
TRBD1	TRBV6-2/TRBV6-3	.	TRBJ1-4	CASSLLHGTGVEKLFF	TGTGCCAGCAGTTTACTGCACGGGACAGGGGTTGAAAAACTGTTTTTT
.	TRBV20-1	.	TRBJ2-7	CSASRVGSVAYEQYF	TGCAGTGCTAGTAGGGTCGGGTCTGTGGCCTACGAGCAGTACTTC
.	TRBV30	.	TRBJ2-2	CAWRLVGGTGELFF	TGTGCCTGGAGACTAGTAGGAGGCACCGGGGAGCTGTTTTTT
TRBD2	TRBV7-9	.	TRBJ2-7	CASTQIGRAWDEQYF	TGTGCCAGCACCCAAATAGGGAGGGCCTGGGACGAGCAGTACTTC
TRBD2	TRBV6-2/TRBV6-3	few	TRBJ2-2	CASSYASGRIGELFF	TGTGCCAGCAGTTACGCTAGCGGGAGAATCGGGGAGCTGTTTTTT
.	TRBV19	.	TRBJ2-1	CASTIGAPLSYNEQFF	TGTGCCAGTACGATAGGGGCGCCACTCTCCTACAATGAGCAGTTCTTC
TRBD2	TRBV14	.	TRBJ2-3	CASSQRLAGGHRTDTQYF	TGTGCCAGCAGCCAACGATTAGCGGGGGGTCATCGCACAGATACGCAGTATTTT
.	TRBV10-3	many	TRBJ1-6	CAISETSYNSPLHF	TGTGCCATCAGTGAGACCTCCTATAATTCACCCCTCCACTTT
TRBD2	TRBV3-1	few	TRBJ2-4	CASSQVSGREVNIQYF	TGTGCCAGCAGCCAAGTCAGCGGGAGAGAAGTAAACATTCAGTACTTC
.	TRBV27	few	TRBJ2-7	CASSLYAHPPRGSYEQYF	TGTGCCAGCAGTTTATACGCTCATCCACCGAGGGGCTCCTACGAGCAGTACTTC
.	TRBV11-2	.	TRBJ2-7	CASSPPLGAFTEQYF	TGTGCCAGCAGCCCCCCACTTGGGGCCTTTACCGAGCAGTACTTC
TRBD1	TRBV6-5	many	TRBJ1-4	CASSYRDRGQKLFF	TGTGCCAGCAGTTACCGGGACAGGGGGCAAAAACTGTTTTTT
TRBD2	TRBV24-1	few	TRBJ2-1	CATSDLAGVPPGEQFF	TGTGCCACCAGTGATTTAGCGGGGGTCCCTCCTGGAGAGCAGTTCTTC
TRBD1	TRBV2	many	TRBJ2-7	CASRGQGKYEQYF	TGTGCCAGCAGGGGACAGGGGAAATACGAGCAGTACTTC
.	TRBV20-1	many	TRBJ1-1	CSARATVSTEAFF	TGCAGTGCTAGAGCGACAGTTTCCACTGAAGCTTTCTTT